Listed below are T cell receptor beta chains from one sample, sequenced in a study of cytomegalovirus exposure and HLA in healthy donors. Generated by immunoSEQ multiplex PCR, the TCRdb table keeps only in-frame clones and is missing some. The data contain about 110,000 clones, about 76% of them seen just once; the ten biggest clones take up roughly 2.2%. Sequencing input: PBMCs. The receptors shown here come from a woman aged 30 to 39 in good health and CMV-seronegative. Both conserved end residues are part of each CDR3. The order of the fields is D gene, clone size, V gene, J gene, CDR3 protein, CDR3 DNA. A D gene is named only where the DNA matches it firmly. A row's size may be missing; if present it is once, few, many or a size class.

>TRBD2|.|TRBV9|TRBJ2-6
CASSPGTTNSGANVLTF
TGTGCCAGCAGCCCTGGGACTACCAACTCTGGGGCCAACGTCCTGACTTTC
>.|.|TRBV2|TRBJ2-3
CASSAADLTLITDTQYF
TGTGCCAGCAGTGCCGCCGACCTGACTCTTATCACAGATACGCAGTATTTT
>TRBD2|.|TRBV7-9|TRBJ2-1
CASSKAREITYNEQFF
TGTGCCAGCAGCAAAGCGCGGGAGATCACCTACAATGAGCAGTTCTTC
>TRBD2|.|TRBV19|TRBJ2-5
CASSISGARQETQYF
TGTGCCAGTAGTATTAGCGGGGCCCGTCAAGAGACCCAGTACTTC
>.|.|TRBV18|TRBJ2-5
CASSPPTGQTQYF
TGTGCCAGCTCACCACCTACGGGTCAGACCCAGTACTTC
>.|.|TRBV6-1|TRBJ2-3
CASKWPLETDTQYF
TGTGCCAGCAAGTGGCCCTTGGAGACAGATACGCAGTATTTT
>TRBD1|.|TRBV25-1|TRBJ1-1
CASSALGQGRAFF
TGTGCCAGCAGTGCCCTTGGACAGGGACGAGCTTTCTTT
>TRBD1|.|TRBV6-5|TRBJ1-6
CASSYRDRGSSPLHF
TGTGCCAGCAGTTACCGGGACAGGGGCAGTTCACCCCTCCACTTT
>TRBD2|once|TRBV5-1|TRBJ2-1
CASSLFGTKNNEQFF
TGCGCCAGCAGCTTGTTTGGGACTAAAAACAATGAGCAGTTCTTC
>.|.|TRBV6-9|TRBJ2-7
CASSYGGRGGYEQYF
TGTGCCAGCAGTTATGGTGGGAGGGGGGGGTACGAGCAGTACTTC
>TRBD1|.|TRBV5-1|TRBJ2-1
CASSTKGQGAGNEQFF
TGCGCCAGCAGCACCAAGGGACAGGGGGCAGGCAATGAGCAGTTCTTC
>TRBD1|.|TRBV11-2|TRBJ2-7
CASSLGQGAYEQYF
TGTGCCAGCAGCTTAGGACAGGGTGCCTACGAGCAGTACTTC
>.|.|TRBV11-2|TRBJ2-3
CASSPFPGLEDTQYF
TGTGCCAGCAGCCCCTTTCCGGGACTCGAGGATACGCAGTATTTT
>TRBD1|once|TRBV7-2|TRBJ2-5
CASSLARTGAETQYF
TGTGCCAGCAGCTTAGCTAGGACAGGGGCAGAGACCCAGTACTTC
>TRBD1|.|TRBV10-3|TRBJ1-5
CAISEGTGGANQPQHF
TGTGCCATCAGTGAGGGGACAGGGGGCGCGAATCAGCCCCAGCATTTT
>.|.|TRBV5-1|TRBJ2-7
CASSLAGQEQYF
TGCGCCAGCAGCTTGGCCGGACAGGAGCAGTACTTC
>.|.|TRBV13|TRBJ2-3
CASSLTGADTQYF
TGTGCCAGCAGCTTGACAGGAGCAGATACGCAGTATTTT
>.|once|TRBV5-1|TRBJ1-4
CASSPTVTATNEKLFF
TGCGCCAGCAGCCCCACAGTAACTGCAACTAATGAAAAACTGTTTTTT
>.|.|TRBV9|TRBJ1-2
CASSVDAGTHYGYTF
TGTGCCAGCAGCGTAGACGCGGGAACCCATTATGGCTACACCTTC
>TRBD1|.|TRBV6-1|TRBJ1-6
CASSAPGQAILPLHF
TGTGCCAGCAGTGCCCCGGGACAGGCTATTCTGCCCCTCCACTTT
>TRBD1|.|TRBV28|TRBJ1-1
CASSLGQGSTEAFF
TGTGCCAGCAGTTTGGGACAGGGGAGCACTGAAGCTTTCTTT
>TRBD1|.|TRBV5-4|TRBJ2-7
CASSWGQSSHEQYF
TGTGCCAGCAGCTGGGGACAGTCTAGCCACGAGCAGTACTTC
>.|.|TRBV6-1|TRBJ2-1
CASEPWTNNEQFF
TGTGCCAGCGAACCATGGACAAACAATGAGCAGTTCTTC
>TRBD2|.|TRBV7-7|TRBJ2-2
CASSLVALAGGLGGELFF
TGTGCCAGCAGCTTAGTTGCCCTAGCGGGAGGACTTGGCGGGGAGCTGTTTTTT
>.|.|TRBV4-2|TRBJ1-2
CASSQAGRDYGYTF
TGTGCCAGCAGCCAGGCAGGGAGGGACTATGGCTACACCTTC
>.|.|TRBV6-1|TRBJ2-7
CASSEMPESSRGFYEQYF
TGTGCCAGCAGTGAAATGCCGGAGTCTAGCCGGGGGTTCTACGAGCAGTACTTC
>TRBD2|few|TRBV6-5|TRBJ2-1
CASSGTSGASEQFF
TGTGCCAGCAGTGGGACTAGCGGAGCTAGTGAGCAGTTCTTC
>TRBD2|.|TRBV6-1|TRBJ2-1
CASGPSGTNEQFF
TGTGCCAGCGGGCCTAGCGGGACCAATGAGCAGTTCTTC
>.|.|TRBV5-1|TRBJ1-3
CASSLALTGSGNTIYF
TGCGCCAGCAGCTTGGCCCTAACAGGCTCTGGAAACACCATATATTTT
>TRBD1|.|TRBV19|TRBJ2-1
CASSNGQGPYNEQFF
TGTGCCAGTAGTAACGGACAGGGGCCATACAATGAGCAGTTCTTC
>.|.|TRBV11-2|TRBJ2-7
CASTQFRGGQYF
TGTGCCAGCACCCAGTTTCGAGGTGGCCAGTACTTC
>.|.|TRBV9|TRBJ2-5
CASSTGDWETQYF
TGTGCCAGCAGCACTGGGGACTGGGAGACCCAGTACTTC
>.|.|TRBV11-2|TRBJ1-1
CASSLDGKGTEAFF
TGTGCCAGCAGCTTAGACGGGAAAGGAACTGAAGCTTTCTTT
>TRBD2|.|TRBV7-9|TRBJ2-3
CASRERTSGTDTQYF
TGTGCCAGCAGGGAAAGGACTAGCGGCACAGATACGCAGTATTTT
>.|.|TRBV6-5|TRBJ1-6
CASSYNRDMNSPLHF
TGTGCCAGCAGTTACAACAGGGACATGAATTCACCCCTCCACTTT
>.|.|TRBV14|TRBJ2-5
CASSQGRGETQYF
TGTGCCAGCAGCCAAGGCAGGGGAGAGACCCAGTACTTC
>.|few|TRBV29-1|TRBJ1-1
CSVVSEVAFF
TGCAGCGTTGTAAGCGAGGTGGCTTTCTTT
>TRBD1|.|TRBV19|TRBJ2-3
CASSLGQGAFGSDTQYF
TGTGCCAGTAGCCTGGGACAGGGGGCGTTTGGCTCAGATACGCAGTATTTT
>TRBD2|few|TRBV2|TRBJ2-1
CASSGIIKTSHRFF
TGTGCCAGCAGTGGAATAATAAAGACTAGCCATAGGTTCTTC
>.|.|TRBV6-5|TRBJ2-7
CASRRGGYEQYF
TGTGCCAGCAGGAGGGGGGGGTACGAGCAGTACTTC
>.|few|TRBV7-8|TRBJ1-5
CASSLAQGNGNQPQHF
TGTGCCAGCAGCTTAGCGCAGGGGAACGGCAATCAGCCCCAGCATTTT